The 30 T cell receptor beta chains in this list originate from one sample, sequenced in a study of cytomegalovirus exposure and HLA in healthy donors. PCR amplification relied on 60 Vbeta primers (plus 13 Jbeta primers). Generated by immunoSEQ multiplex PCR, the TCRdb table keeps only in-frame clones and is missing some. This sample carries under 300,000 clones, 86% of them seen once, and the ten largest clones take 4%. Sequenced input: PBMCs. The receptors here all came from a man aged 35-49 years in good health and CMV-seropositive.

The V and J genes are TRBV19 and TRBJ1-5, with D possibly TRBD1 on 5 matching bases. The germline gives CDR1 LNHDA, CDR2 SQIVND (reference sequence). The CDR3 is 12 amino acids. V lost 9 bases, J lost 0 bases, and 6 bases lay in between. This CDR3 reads CASQGSNQPQHF. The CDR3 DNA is TGTGCCAGCCAGGGTAGCAATCAGCCCCAGCATTTT.

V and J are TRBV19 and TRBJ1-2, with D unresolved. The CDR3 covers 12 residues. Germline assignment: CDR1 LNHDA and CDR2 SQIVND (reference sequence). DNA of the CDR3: TGTGGCACCAATCGGGGTGTGGATGGCTACACCTTC. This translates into CGTNRGVDGYTF.

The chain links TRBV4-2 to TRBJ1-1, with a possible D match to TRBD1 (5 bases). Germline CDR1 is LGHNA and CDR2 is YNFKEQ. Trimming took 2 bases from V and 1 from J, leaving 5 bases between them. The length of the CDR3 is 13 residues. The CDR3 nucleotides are TGTGCCAGCAGCCAAACAGGGAACACTGAAGCTTTCTTT. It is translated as CASSQTGNTEAFF.

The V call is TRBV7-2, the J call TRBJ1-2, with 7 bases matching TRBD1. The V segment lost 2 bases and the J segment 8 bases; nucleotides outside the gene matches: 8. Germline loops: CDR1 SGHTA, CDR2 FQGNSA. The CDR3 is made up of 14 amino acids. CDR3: CASSLRGQGGGYTF. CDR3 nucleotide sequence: TGTGCCAGCAGCTTAAGGGGGCAGGGTGGAGGCTACACCTTC.

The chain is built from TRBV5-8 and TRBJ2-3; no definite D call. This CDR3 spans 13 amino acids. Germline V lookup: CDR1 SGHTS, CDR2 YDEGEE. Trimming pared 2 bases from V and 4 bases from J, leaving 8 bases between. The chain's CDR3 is CASSFGPADTQYF. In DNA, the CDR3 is TGTGCCAGCAGCTTTGGGCCCGCAGATACGCAGTATTTT.

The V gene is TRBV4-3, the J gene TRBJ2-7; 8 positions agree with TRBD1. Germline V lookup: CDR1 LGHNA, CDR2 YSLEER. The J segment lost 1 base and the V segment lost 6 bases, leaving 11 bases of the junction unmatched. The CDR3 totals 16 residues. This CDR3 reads CASSTDRVLGSYEQYF. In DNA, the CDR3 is TGCGCCAGCAGTACGGACAGGGTATTGGGGTCCTACGAGCAGTACTTC.

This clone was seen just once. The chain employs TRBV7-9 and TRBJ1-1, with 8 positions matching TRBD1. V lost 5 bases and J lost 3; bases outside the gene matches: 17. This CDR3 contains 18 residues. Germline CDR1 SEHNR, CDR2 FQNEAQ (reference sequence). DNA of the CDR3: TGTGCCAGCAGCCCTACCTACGTCCGCAGGGGGCGGGACACTGAAGCTTTCTTT. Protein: CASSPTYVRRGRDTEAFF.

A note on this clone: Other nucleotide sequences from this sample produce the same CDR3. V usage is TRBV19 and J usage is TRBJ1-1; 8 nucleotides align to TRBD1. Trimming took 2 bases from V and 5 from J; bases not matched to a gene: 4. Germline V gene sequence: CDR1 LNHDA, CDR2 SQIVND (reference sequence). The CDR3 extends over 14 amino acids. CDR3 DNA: TGTGCCAGTAGTATAACAGGGGGAGGAACTGAAGCTTTCTTT. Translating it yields CASSITGGGTEAFF.

CDR3 in DNA: TGCGCCAGCAGTGGACTAGCGGGCACAGATACGCAGTATTTT. Its translation: CASSGLAGTDTQYF. The chain joins TRBV10-1 to TRBJ2-3, with TRBD2 matching over 9 bases. The CDR3 runs 14 residues. Per germline, CDR1 WNHNN and CDR2 SYGVQD (reference sequence). J gave up 1 base and V 4 bases, and 0 bases lay outside the gene matches.

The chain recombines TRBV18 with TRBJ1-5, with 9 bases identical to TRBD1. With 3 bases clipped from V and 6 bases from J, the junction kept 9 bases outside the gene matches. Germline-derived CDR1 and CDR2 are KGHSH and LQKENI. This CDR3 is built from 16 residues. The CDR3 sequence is CASSPPGQGRGQPQHF. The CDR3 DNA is TGTGCCAGCTCACCGCCGGGACAGGGTAGGGGTCAGCCCCAGCATTTT. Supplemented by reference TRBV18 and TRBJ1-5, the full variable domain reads NAGVMQNPRHLVRRRGQEARLRCSPMKGHSHVYWYRQLPEEGLKFMVYLQKENIIDESGMPKERFSAEFPKEGPSILRIQQVVRGDSAAYFCASSPPGQGRGQPQHFGDGTRLSIL.

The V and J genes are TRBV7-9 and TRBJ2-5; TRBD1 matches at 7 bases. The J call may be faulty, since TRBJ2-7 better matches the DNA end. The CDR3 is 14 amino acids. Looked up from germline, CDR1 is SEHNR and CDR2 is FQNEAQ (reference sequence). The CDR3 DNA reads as TGTGCCAGCAGTCCGGGACAGAGCTCCTACGAGCAGTACTTC. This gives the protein CASSPGQSSYEQYF.

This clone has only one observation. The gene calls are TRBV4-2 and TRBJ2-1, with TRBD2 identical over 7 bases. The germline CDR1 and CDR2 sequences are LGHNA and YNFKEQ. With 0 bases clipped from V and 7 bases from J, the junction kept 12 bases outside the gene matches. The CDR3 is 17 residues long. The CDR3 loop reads CASSQDGRREIGNEQFF. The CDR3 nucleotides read TGTGCCAGCAGCCAAGATGGTAGGCGGGAGATAGGTAATGAGCAGTTCTTC.

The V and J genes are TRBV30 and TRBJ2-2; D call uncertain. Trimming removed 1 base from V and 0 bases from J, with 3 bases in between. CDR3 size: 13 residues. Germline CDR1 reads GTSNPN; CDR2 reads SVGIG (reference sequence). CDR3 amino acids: CAWSATNTGELFF. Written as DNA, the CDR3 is TGTGCCTGGAGTGCCACGAACACCGGGGAGCTGTTTTTT.

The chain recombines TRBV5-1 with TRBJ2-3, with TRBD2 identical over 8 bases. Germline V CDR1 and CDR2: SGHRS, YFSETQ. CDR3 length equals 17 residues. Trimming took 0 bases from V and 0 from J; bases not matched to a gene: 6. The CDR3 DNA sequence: TGCGCCAGCAGCTTGGCCCTTACTAGCGGTAGCACAGATACGCAGTATTTT. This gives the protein CASSLALTSGSTDTQYF.

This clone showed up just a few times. CDR3 DNA sequence: TGTGCCAGCAGCTTAGACAGGGTCACGGCTGGGGAGCTGTTTTTT. Its protein product is CASSLDRVTAGELFF. The chain couples TRBV7-8 to TRBJ2-2, with D possibly TRBD1 on 6 matching bases. Germline values: CDR1 SGHVS, CDR2 FQNEAQ. There are 15 residues in the CDR3. V was pared by 1 base and J by 8 bases, with 14 bases between.

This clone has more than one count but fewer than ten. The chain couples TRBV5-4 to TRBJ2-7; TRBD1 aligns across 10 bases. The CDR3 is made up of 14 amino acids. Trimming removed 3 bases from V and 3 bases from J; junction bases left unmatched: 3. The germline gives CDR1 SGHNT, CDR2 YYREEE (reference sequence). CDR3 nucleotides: TGTGCCAGCAGCTGGAGGGACAGGGGCTACGAGCAGTACTTC. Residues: CASSWRDRGYEQYF.

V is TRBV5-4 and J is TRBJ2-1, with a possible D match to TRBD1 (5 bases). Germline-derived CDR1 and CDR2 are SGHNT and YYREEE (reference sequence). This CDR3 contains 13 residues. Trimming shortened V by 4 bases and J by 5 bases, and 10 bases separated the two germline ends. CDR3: CASSPGADNEQFF. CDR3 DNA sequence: TGTGCCAGCAGCCCTGGGGCGGACAATGAGCAGTTCTTC.

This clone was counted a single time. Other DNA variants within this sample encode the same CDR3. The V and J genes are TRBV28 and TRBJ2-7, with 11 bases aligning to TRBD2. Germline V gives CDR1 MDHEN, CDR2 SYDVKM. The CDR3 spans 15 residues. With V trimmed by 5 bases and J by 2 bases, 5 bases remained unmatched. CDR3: CASSQGLAGTYEQYF. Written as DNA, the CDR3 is TGTGCCAGCAGTCAAGGACTAGCGGGCACCTACGAGCAGTACTTC.

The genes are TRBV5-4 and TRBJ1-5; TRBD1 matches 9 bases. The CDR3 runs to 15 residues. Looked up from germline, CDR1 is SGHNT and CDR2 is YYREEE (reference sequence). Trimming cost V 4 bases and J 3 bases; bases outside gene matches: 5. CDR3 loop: CASSTGQGDNQPQHF. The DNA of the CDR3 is TGTGCCAGCAGCACGGGACAGGGCGACAATCAGCCCCAGCATTTT.

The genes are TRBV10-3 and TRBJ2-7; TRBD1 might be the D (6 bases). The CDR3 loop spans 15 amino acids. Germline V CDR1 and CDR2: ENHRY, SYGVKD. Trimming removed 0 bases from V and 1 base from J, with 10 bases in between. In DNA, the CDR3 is TGTGCCATCAGTGAGTCGCCACAGGGATCCTACGAGCAGTACTTC. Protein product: CAISESPQGSYEQYF.

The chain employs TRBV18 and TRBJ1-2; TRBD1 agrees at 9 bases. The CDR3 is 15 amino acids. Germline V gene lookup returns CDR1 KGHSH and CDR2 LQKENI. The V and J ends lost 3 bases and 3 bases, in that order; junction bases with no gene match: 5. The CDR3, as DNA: TGTGCCAGCTCACCGCCGGGACAGGGTTACTATGGCTACACCTTC. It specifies CASSPPGQGYYGYTF.

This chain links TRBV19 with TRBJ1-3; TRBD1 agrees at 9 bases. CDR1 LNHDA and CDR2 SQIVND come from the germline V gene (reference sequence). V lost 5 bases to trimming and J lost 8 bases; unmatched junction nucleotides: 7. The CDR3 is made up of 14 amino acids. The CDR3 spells CASSPGTGTDTIYF. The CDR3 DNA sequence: TGTGCCAGTAGTCCCGGGACAGGGACAGACACCATATATTTT. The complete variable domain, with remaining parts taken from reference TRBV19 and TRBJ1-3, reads DGGITQSPKYLFRKEGQNVTLSCEQNLNHDAMYWYRQDPGQGLRLIYYSQIVNDFQKGDIAEGYSVSREKKESFPLTVTSAQKNPTAFYLCASSPGTGTDTIYFGEGSWLTVV.

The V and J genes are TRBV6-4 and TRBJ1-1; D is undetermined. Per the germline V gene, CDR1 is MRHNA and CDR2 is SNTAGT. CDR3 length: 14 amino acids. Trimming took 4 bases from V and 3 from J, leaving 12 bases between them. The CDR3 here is CASSANGLDTEAFF. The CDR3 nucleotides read TGTGCCAGCAGTGCAAACGGACTGGACACTGAAGCTTTCTTT.

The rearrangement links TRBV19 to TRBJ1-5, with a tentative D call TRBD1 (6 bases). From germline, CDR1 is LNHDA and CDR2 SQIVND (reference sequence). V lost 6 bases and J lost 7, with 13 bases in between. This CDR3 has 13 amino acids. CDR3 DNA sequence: TGTGCCAGTAGCCTTCAGGGGTACCAGCCCCAGCATTTT. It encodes CASSLQGYQPQHF.

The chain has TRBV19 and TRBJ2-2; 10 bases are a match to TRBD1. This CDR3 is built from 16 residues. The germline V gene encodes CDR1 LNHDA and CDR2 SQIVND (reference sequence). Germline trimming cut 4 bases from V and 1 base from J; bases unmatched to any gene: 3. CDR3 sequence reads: CASSTGDRGNTGELFF. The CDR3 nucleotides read TGTGCCAGTAGTACAGGGGACAGGGGGAACACCGGGGAGCTGTTTTTT. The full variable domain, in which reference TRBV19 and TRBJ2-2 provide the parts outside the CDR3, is DGGITQSPKYLFRKEGQNVTLSCEQNLNHDAMYWYRQDPGQGLRLIYYSQIVNDFQKGDIAEGYSVSREKKESFPLTVTSAQKNPTAFYLCASSTGDRGNTGELFFGEGSRLTVL.

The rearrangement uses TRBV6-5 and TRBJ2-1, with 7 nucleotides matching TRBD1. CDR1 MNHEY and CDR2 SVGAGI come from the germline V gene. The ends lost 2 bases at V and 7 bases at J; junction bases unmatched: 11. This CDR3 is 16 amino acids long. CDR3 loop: CASSYKGAVLGNEQFF. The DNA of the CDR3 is TGTGCCAGCAGTTACAAGGGGGCGGTTCTGGGGAATGAGCAGTTCTTC.

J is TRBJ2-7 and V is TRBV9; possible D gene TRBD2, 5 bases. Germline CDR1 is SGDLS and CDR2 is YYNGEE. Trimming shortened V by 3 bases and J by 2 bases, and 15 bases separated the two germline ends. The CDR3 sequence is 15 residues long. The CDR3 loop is CASSAGIGVPYEQYF. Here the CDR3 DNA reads TGTGCCAGCAGCGCCGGAATCGGGGTCCCCTACGAGCAGTACTTC.

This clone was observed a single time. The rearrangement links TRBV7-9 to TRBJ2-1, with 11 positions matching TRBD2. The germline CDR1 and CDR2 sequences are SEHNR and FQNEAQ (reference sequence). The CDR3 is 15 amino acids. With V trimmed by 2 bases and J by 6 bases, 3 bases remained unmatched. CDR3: CASSLRLAGPNEQFF. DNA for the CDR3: TGTGCCAGCAGCTTAAGACTAGCGGGACCCAATGAGCAGTTCTTC.

The CDR3 reads CASGTGVNQPQHF. CDR3 in DNA: TGTGCCAGCGGGACAGGGGTGAATCAGCCCCAGCATTTT. This chain joins TRBV19 and TRBJ1-5; 10 positions match TRBD1. From germline, CDR1 is LNHDA and CDR2 SQIVND (reference sequence). This CDR3 has 13 residues. J gave up 4 bases and V 9 bases, and 3 bases lay outside the gene matches.

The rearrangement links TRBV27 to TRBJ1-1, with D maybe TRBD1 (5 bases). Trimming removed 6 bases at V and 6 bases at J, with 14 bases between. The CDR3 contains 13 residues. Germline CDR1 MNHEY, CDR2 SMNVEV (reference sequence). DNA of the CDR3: TGTGCCAGCAGCCCAGGGTATAGCTCTGAAGCTTTCTTT. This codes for CASSPGYSSEAFF.